These 16 T cell receptor beta chains came from one sample sequenced in a study of blood T cell repertoires in COVID-19. Measured with immunoSEQ multiplex PCR; TCRdb has only the in-frame clones, and not every one. The repertoire holds around 86,000 clones, with around 90% as singletons. Sequenced material: peripheral blood. The receptors derive from a woman of 80 years or more with acute or convalescent COVID-19.

This chain connects TRBV6-5 to TRBJ1-5, with 7 bases matching TRBD1. CDR1 and CDR2 from the germline V gene are MNHEY and SVGAGI. The CDR3 sequence is 13 residues long. In nucleotides, the CDR3 is TGTGCAGCAGGGGGGCACAGCAATCAGCCCCAGCATTTT. Its translation is CAAGGHSNQPQHF.

This clone has only one observation. V usage is TRBV5-4 and J usage is TRBJ2-1; the D gene is possibly TRBD1 (5 bases). V was shortened by 5 bases and J by 12 bases, with 15 bases between the two germline ends. This CDR3 comprises 12 residues. Germline lookup yields CDR1 SGHNT and CDR2 YYREEE (reference sequence). The CDR3 nucleotides read TGTGCCAGCAGTAGTTGGGGCCAAGGGCAGTTCTTC. Its translation: CASSSWGQGQFF.

The chain uses TRBV12-5 and TRBJ2-5; TRBD2 matches 7 bases. CDR1 and CDR2 (germline): LGHNT, FRNRAP. The CDR3 has 13 residues. Losses at the gene ends were 1 base for V and 5 bases for J; bases not matched to a gene: 1. The CDR3 bases are TGTGCTAGTGGTTTGGCCGGGGGGGAGACCCAGTACTTC. Residues: CASGLAGGETQYF.

Concerning this clone itself: The junction shows a germline mismatch at one end, possibly a read error. This chain connects TRBV4-1 to TRBJ2-4, with 9 bases aligning to TRBD2. The CDR3 extends over 15 amino acids. Germline-derived CDR1 and CDR2 are MGHRA and YSYEKL. The DNA for the CDR3 is TGCGCCAGCAGCCTGATGGGACTAGCCCAAAACATTCAGTACTTC. Translating it yields CASSLMGLAQNIQYF.

This rearrangement joins TRBV7-9 to TRBJ1-1, with D unresolved. Looked up from germline, CDR1 is SEHNR and CDR2 is FQNEAQ (reference sequence). Deletions cut 3 bases from V and 5 bases from J, with 10 bases between. The length of the CDR3 is 13 residues. The CDR3 loop is CASSFGEGTEAFF. In nucleotides, the CDR3 is TGTGCCAGCAGCTTCGGGGAAGGGACTGAAGCTTTCTTT.

The V call is TRBV30, the J call TRBJ1-2; D is ambiguous. V lost 0 bases, J lost 8 bases, and 13 bases lay in between. CDR1 and CDR2 (germline): GTSNPN, SVGIG (reference sequence). The CDR3 is 13 amino acids. The CDR3: CAWSVNNAGGYTF. The CDR3 DNA reads TGTGCCTGGAGTGTGAACAACGCCGGGGGCTACACCTTC.

This sequence joins TRBV7-6 and TRBJ1-4; D ambiguous. The CDR3 is 13 residues long. The germline V gene has CDR1 SGHVS and CDR2 FNYEAQ. The V gene lost 1 base and the J gene lost 4 bases, with 4 bases spanning the gap. For the CDR3, the DNA is TGTGCCAGCAGCTTAGGAGTTAATGAAAAACTGTTTTTT. It codes for CASSLGVNEKLFF.

This chain links TRBV7-2 with TRBJ1-2; unclear D gene. V was clipped by 5 bases and J by 4 bases, with 23 bases between them. CDR1 SGHTA and CDR2 FQGNSA come from the germline V gene. This CDR3 comprises 17 residues. The CDR3 DNA reads TGTGCCAGCAGCCACGATAGATCATGGAGAAAGTCCTATGGCTACACCTTC. Residues: CASSHDRSWRKSYGYTF.

This clone was recorded once. The J gene is TRBJ2-2, the V gene TRBV18; D might be TRBD2 (5 bases). Per germline, CDR1 KGHSH and CDR2 LQKENI. V gave up 0 bases and J gave up 5 bases, with 19 bases separating them. This CDR3 region has 18 residues. The CDR3 bases are TGTGCCAGCTCACCACCGGGAGTCGGCCGCGGTGATACCGGGGAGCTGTTTTTT. The encoded protein is CASSPPGVGRGDTGELFF.

The gene calls are TRBV5-1 and TRBJ1-2; 7 bases map to TRBD1. Germline-derived CDR1 and CDR2 are SGHRS and YFSETQ. CDR3 size: 13 residues. Germline trimming cut 4 bases from V and 7 bases from J; bases unmatched to any gene: 7. Written as DNA, the CDR3 is TGCGCCAGCAGCCGTACAGGGGCTCCTGGCTACACCTTC. The encoded protein is CASSRTGAPGYTF.

The V and J genes are TRBV27 and TRBJ1-6; 11 bases map to TRBD1. Germline V CDR1 and CDR2: MNHEY, SMNVEV (reference sequence). Trimming took 5 bases from V and 10 from J; bases not matched to a gene: 13. The CDR3 totals 17 residues. Written as DNA, the CDR3 is TGTGCCAGCAGTATCCTCAGGGGGACAGGGGGGGAATCACCCCTCCACTTT. Protein product: CASSILRGTGGESPLHF.

This chain links TRBV2 with TRBJ2-7, with TRBD1 matching over 11 bases. Germline CDR1 reads SNHLY; CDR2 reads FYNNEI. Unmatched junction bases numbered 8, after V lost 6 bases and J lost 1 base. This CDR3 contains 16 residues. The CDR3 DNA sequence: TGTGCCAGCAGGATTGGGACAGGGGGTAATTCCTACGAGCAGTACTTC. The encoded protein is CASRIGTGGNSYEQYF.

The chain links TRBV9 to TRBJ2-5, with 9 bases lining up with TRBD2. J lost 4 bases, V lost 4 bases, and 14 bases had no gene match. In germline, CDR1 is SGDLS, CDR2 YYNGEE. CDR3 length: 17 amino acids. CDR3 sequence: CASSPGSGGSSGETQYF. CDR3 in DNA: TGTGCCAGCAGCCCTGGGAGCGGGGGGTCCTCGGGAGAGACCCAGTACTTC.

This clone occurred once. This chain connects TRBV25-1 to TRBJ1-2; no clear D gene. The length of the CDR3 is 13 residues. The V gene's germline CDR1 is MGHDK and CDR2 SYGVNS. Trimming took off 4 bases at V and 8 bases at J, with 14 bases between the two ends. CDR3 nucleotides: TGTGCCAGCAGTGTGGGCCTTGTATACGGCTACACCTTC. The encoded protein is CASSVGLVYGYTF.

The chain has TRBV19 and TRBJ1-6; 7 bases align to TRBD1. Germline V lookup: CDR1 LNHDA, CDR2 SQIVND (reference sequence). Losses at the gene ends were 3 bases for V and 9 bases for J; bases not matched to a gene: 5. This CDR3 has 14 residues. CDR3 in DNA: TGTGCCAGTAGTATGCAGGGGGACGGTTCACCCCTCCACTTT. It translates to CASSMQGDGSPLHF.

The V call is TRBV11-1, the J call TRBJ2-7, with a tentative D call TRBD1 (6 bases). This CDR3 spans 14 amino acids. Trimming removed 0 bases from V and 6 bases from J, with 12 bases in between. Germline CDR1 and CDR2: SGHAT and FQDESV (reference sequence). CDR3: CASSLAMGTIEQYF. In DNA, the CDR3 is TGTGCCAGCAGCTTAGCGATGGGGACAATCGAGCAGTACTTC.